The 27 T cell receptor beta chains listed next were all sequenced from one sample in a study of cytomegalovirus exposure and HLA in healthy donors. PCR used 60 Vbeta primers and 13 Jbeta primers. TCRdb keeps only in-frame clones here, not all; method: immunoSEQ multiplex PCR. This sample has about 160,000 clones, with approximately 77% found just once. The specimen sequenced was PBMCs. The source of these receptors is a female donor in good health and CMV-seronegative.

In its sample, this clone was seen once. The genes are TRBV4-2 and TRBJ2-7; 9 bases match TRBD1. The CDR3 covers 14 residues. Germline loops: CDR1 LGHNA, CDR2 YNFKEQ. With V trimmed by 5 bases and J by 6 bases, 8 bases remained unmatched. Here the CDR3 reads CASSARDRAGEQYF. Here the CDR3 DNA reads TGTGCCAGCAGCGCCCGGGACAGGGCGGGCGAGCAGTACTTC.

This chain joins TRBV2 and TRBJ2-7, with TRBD1 matching 8 bases. The CDR3 runs 12 residues. After removal of 7 bases from V and 2 bases from J, the junction contained 1 base not matched to a gene. Germline V gene lookup returns CDR1 SNHLY and CDR2 FYNNEI. CDR3 sequence reads: CASKDRAYEQYF. Written as DNA, the CDR3 is TGTGCCAGCAAGGACAGGGCCTACGAGCAGTACTTC.

This clone was seen a few times. The chain joins TRBV5-1 to TRBJ2-2; 8 nucleotides match TRBD1. Unmatched junction bases numbered 3, after V lost 0 bases and J lost 5 bases. Germline values: CDR1 SGHRS, CDR2 YFSETQ. The CDR3 loop spans 15 amino acids. For the CDR3, the DNA is TGCGCCAGCAGCTTGGCTCGACAGGGGACCGGGGAGCTGTTTTTT. Translation: CASSLARQGTGELFF.

This chain joins TRBV7-9 and TRBJ2-5; 10 bases are shared with TRBD1. This CDR3 is 14 amino acids long. Germline V CDR1 and CDR2: SEHNR, FQNEAQ (reference sequence). The J segment lost 5 bases and the V segment lost 5 bases, leaving 5 bases of the junction unmatched. The CDR3 DNA is TGTGCCAGCAGCCCGACAGGGGGCCACGAGACCCAGTACTTC. It yields the protein CASSPTGGHETQYF.

This clone occurred a few times. The V gene is TRBV4-3, the J gene TRBJ1-4; no firm D call. V dropped 4 bases and J dropped 6 bases, with 12 bases sitting between them. Germline V gene data show CDR1 as LGHNA and CDR2 as YSLEER. The CDR3 is 14 residues long. CDR3 in DNA: TGCGCCAGCAGCCTACAGAGGGCTTATGAAAAACTGTTTTTT. It specifies CASSLQRAYEKLFF.

This clone was seen a single time. The same CDR3 is also encoded by other DNA sequences in this sample. The chain carries TRBV6-5 and TRBJ2-2; possibly TRBD2 for D (5 bases). V gave up 2 bases and J gave up 3 bases, with 7 bases separating them. The CDR3 covers 14 residues. CDR1 is MNHEY and CDR2 is SVGAGI in the germline V gene. The CDR3 sequence: CASSYRRDTGELFF. The CDR3 bases are TGTGCCAGCAGTTACCGGCGGGACACCGGGGAGCTGTTTTTT.

This clone qualifies as medium-sized. V is TRBV23-1 and J is TRBJ2-1; the match to TRBD1 covers 7 bases. TRBV23-1 is an open reading frame whose function is uncertain. This CDR3 spans 16 amino acids. Losses at the gene ends were 0 bases for V and 0 bases for J; bases not matched to a gene: 2. CDR3 nucleotides: TGCGCCAGCAGTCAATCCTGGGACAGCTCCTACAATGAGCAGTTCTTC. Protein product: CASSQSWDSSYNEQFF.

This clone was detected a few times. The chain employs TRBV6-5 and TRBJ2-1; D perhaps matches TRBD1 (6 bases). CDR1 MNHEY and CDR2 SVGAGI come from the germline V gene. This CDR3 contains 13 residues. Trimming took 6 bases from V and 5 from J, leaving 11 bases between them. The CDR3 loop reads CASRRQAHNEQFF. In nucleotides, the CDR3 is TGTGCCAGCAGGAGACAGGCGCACAATGAGCAGTTCTTC.

DNA of the CDR3: TGTGCCAGCATCCCCGATGAGACTAGCGGGAGTTTGGAGACCCAGTACTTC. As protein: CASIPDETSGSLETQYF. The chain couples TRBV28 to TRBJ2-5; 12 nucleotides match TRBD2. Per germline, CDR1 MDHEN and CDR2 SYDVKM. V lost 7 bases, J lost 5 bases, and 14 bases stayed unmatched. This CDR3 has 17 amino acids.

This clone was counted once. V is TRBV6-6 and J is TRBJ1-2; TRBD1 aligns across 7 bases. With 5 bases clipped from V and 9 bases from J, the junction kept 18 bases outside the gene matches. CDR1 and CDR2 from the germline V gene are MNHNY and SVGAGI (reference sequence). CDR3 length: 16 residues. CDR3 sequence reads: CASSPLGPDRVRSYTF. CDR3 DNA sequence: TGTGCCAGCAGTCCCCTGGGACCAGACAGGGTGAGGAGCTACACCTTC.

The genes are TRBV7-2 and TRBJ2-3, with TRBD1 as a possible D gene (6 bases). From germline, CDR1 is SGHTA and CDR2 FQGNSA. V was cut by 7 bases and J by 4 bases, with 9 bases left in between. The CDR3 has 12 residues. The DNA for the CDR3 is TGTGCCAGCAACCGGACAGCAGATACGCAGTATTTT. This gives the protein CASNRTADTQYF.

This clone came up once. The V call is TRBV7-3, the J call TRBJ2-2, with TRBD2 identical over 10 bases. Looked up from germline, CDR1 is SGHTA and CDR2 is FQGTGA. V lost 5 bases to trimming and J lost 8 bases; unmatched junction nucleotides: 11. This CDR3 is built from 16 residues. CDR3 nucleotides: TGTGCCAGCAGCCCCACTAGCGGGGCCCGGAGTGGGGAGCTGTTTTTT. Translation: CASSPTSGARSGELFF.

The J gene is TRBJ1-5, the V gene TRBV5-5; TRBD1 is a possible D gene (6 bases). Per the germline V gene, CDR1 is SGHKS and CDR2 is YYEKEE (reference sequence). The ends were cut back, 4 bases at V and 5 bases at J, with 22 bases in the middle. CDR3 length: 17 amino acids. CDR3 sequence reads: CASSLDRWRGGDQPQHF. The CDR3 bases are TGTGCCAGCAGCCTCGACAGGTGGCGGGGGGGTGATCAGCCCCAGCATTTT.

This clone was picked up a small number of times. The chain carries TRBV4-1 and TRBJ2-5; 9 bases are a match to TRBD1. This CDR3 is built from 15 residues. CDR1 MGHRA and CDR2 YSYEKL come from the germline V gene. V lost 3 bases to trimming and J lost 3 bases; unmatched junction nucleotides: 5. The CDR3 DNA reads TGCGCCAGCAGCCACAAAAGGACAGGGGAAGAGACCCAGTACTTC. Encoded protein: CASSHKRTGEETQYF.

The V gene is TRBV6-5, the J gene TRBJ1-2; no definite D call. The V gene lost 6 bases and the J gene lost 4 bases, with 18 bases spanning the gap. The V gene's germline CDR1 is MNHEY and CDR2 SVGAGI. There are 15 residues in the CDR3. The CDR3 spells CASRRHREGSYGYTF. DNA for the CDR3: TGTGCCAGCAGAAGACACCGTGAGGGCTCCTATGGCTACACCTTC.

The V gene is TRBV7-2, the J gene TRBJ2-2; 10 nucleotides align to TRBD2. Germline V gives CDR1 SGHTA, CDR2 FQGNSA. V gave up 3 bases and J gave up 5 bases; unmatched junction bases: 3. CDR3 length: 15 amino acids. The CDR3: CASSFSGGRTGELFF. In nucleotides, the CDR3 is TGTGCCAGCAGCTTTAGCGGGGGGAGGACCGGGGAGCTGTTTTTT.

The rearrangement joins TRBV4-2 to TRBJ2-1, with D possibly matching TRBD2 (6 bases). V lost 6 bases to trimming and J lost 0 bases, with 15 bases between them. Germline lookup yields CDR1 LGHNA and CDR2 YNFKEQ. The CDR3 sequence is 16 residues long. This CDR3 reads CASRTGPTSSYNEQFF. Here the CDR3 DNA reads TGTGCCAGCAGGACGGGACCGACTAGCTCCTACAATGAGCAGTTCTTC.

The chain has TRBV18 and TRBJ1-1; 10 bases map to TRBD1. Germline loops: CDR1 KGHSH, CDR2 LQKENI. V was clipped by 4 bases and J by 3 bases; unmatched bases: 8. This CDR3 has 16 amino acids. CDR3 sequence (DNA): TGTGCCAGCTCACGGGGGGGACAGGGGCCAGACACTGAAGCTTTCTTT. It yields the protein CASSRGGQGPDTEAFF.

The rearrangement joins TRBV29-1 to TRBJ2-1; D ambiguous. V was clipped by 4 bases and J by 5 bases, with 9 bases between them. This CDR3 has 12 residues. Germline V lookup: CDR1 SQVTM, CDR2 ANQGSEA. This chain's CDR3 is CSVGGRDNEQFF. The CDR3 nucleotides read TGCAGCGTTGGAGGCAGAGACAATGAGCAGTTCTTC.

In its sample, this clone was seen once. V gene TRBV6-1 combines with J gene TRBJ2-2; 10 bases align to TRBD2. Trimming took 6 bases from V and 0 from J; bases not matched to a gene: 1. The germline V gene has CDR1 MNHNS and CDR2 SASEGT. The CDR3 is 15 amino acids. The CDR3 is CASRTSGSNTGELFF. CDR3 in DNA: TGTGCCAGCAGGACTAGCGGGTCGAACACCGGGGAGCTGTTTTTT.

This chain joins TRBV7-2 and TRBJ1-2; D is ambiguous. The CDR3 runs to 15 residues. Germline CDR1 and CDR2: SGHTA and FQGNSA. V gave up 5 bases and J gave up 1 base, with 14 bases separating them. As DNA, the CDR3 is TGTGCCAGCAGCCTCGAGGGTCCACGTAACTATGGCTACACCTTC. It codes for CASSLEGPRNYGYTF.

With respect to this clone: This same CDR3 is encoded by further DNA sequences in the sample. V is TRBV7-2 and J is TRBJ2-5; 7 positions match TRBD1. With 5 bases clipped from V and 5 bases from J, the junction kept 14 bases outside the gene matches. Germline V gene lookup returns CDR1 SGHTA and CDR2 FQGNSA. The CDR3 runs 16 residues. CDR3 loop: CASSRFEGAPSETQYF. CDR3 in DNA: TGTGCCAGCAGCCGCTTTGAGGGGGCCCCGAGCGAGACCCAGTACTTC.

The chain carries TRBV27 and TRBJ2-3, with a possible D match to TRBD2 (6 bases). This CDR3 comprises 18 residues. Germline values: CDR1 MNHEY, CDR2 SMNVEV (reference sequence). V lost 5 bases, J lost 2 bases, and 23 bases lay in between. CDR3 in DNA: TGTGCCAGCAGTCCCCTTCAAGGGGCGGGAAGGGCCACAGATACGCAGTATTTT. Translation gives CASSPLQGAGRATDTQYF.

The chain employs TRBV7-2 and TRBJ2-7; a possible D gene is TRBD2 (6 bases). Trimming took 5 bases from V and 0 from J, leaving 14 bases between them. The CDR3 contains 15 residues. Per the germline V gene, CDR1 is SGHTA and CDR2 is FQGNSA. The CDR3 DNA sequence: TGTGCCAGCAGCCCTCGACTAGTAAGCTCCTACGAGCAGTACTTC. Its translation: CASSPRLVSSYEQYF.

The rearrangement uses TRBV4-2 and TRBJ2-7; 7 nucleotides align to TRBD2. Trimming cost V 4 bases and J 6 bases; bases outside gene matches: 15. This CDR3 spans 16 amino acids. Germline-derived CDR1 and CDR2 are LGHNA and YNFKEQ. The CDR3 here is CASSLTSRDYRFEQYF. In DNA form, the CDR3 reads TGTGCCAGCAGCCTCACAAGCCGGGACTATCGTTTCGAGCAGTACTTC.

CDR3 DNA sequence: TGCGCCAGCAGCTCTGGGGCTAGCGCAAGCACAGATACGCAGTATTTT. Translated, it gives CASSSGASASTDTQYF. The chain combines TRBV5-1 with TRBJ2-3; possible D gene TRBD2, 6 bases. V was shortened by 3 bases and J by 0 bases, with 14 bases between the two germline ends. Looked up from germline, CDR1 is SGHRS and CDR2 is YFSETQ. This CDR3 has 16 residues. The whole variable domain, remainder taken from reference TRBV5-1 and TRBJ2-3, is KAGVTQTPRYLIKTRGQQVTLSCSPISGHRSVSWYQQTPGQGLQFLFEYFSETQRNKGNFPGRFSGRQFSNSRSEMNVSTLELGDSALYLCASSSGASASTDTQYFGPGTRLTVL.

This chain links TRBV4-3 with TRBJ1-2; 9 bases agree with TRBD1. CDR1 and CDR2 (germline): LGHNA, YSLEER. The ends lost 5 bases at V and 4 bases at J; junction bases unmatched: 17. This CDR3 has 18 residues. CDR3 sequence (DNA): TGCGCCAGCAGCAAGGGACAGGGATCGGGAGGACAGGCCTATGGCTACACCTTC. Its translation: CASSKGQGSGGQAYGYTF.